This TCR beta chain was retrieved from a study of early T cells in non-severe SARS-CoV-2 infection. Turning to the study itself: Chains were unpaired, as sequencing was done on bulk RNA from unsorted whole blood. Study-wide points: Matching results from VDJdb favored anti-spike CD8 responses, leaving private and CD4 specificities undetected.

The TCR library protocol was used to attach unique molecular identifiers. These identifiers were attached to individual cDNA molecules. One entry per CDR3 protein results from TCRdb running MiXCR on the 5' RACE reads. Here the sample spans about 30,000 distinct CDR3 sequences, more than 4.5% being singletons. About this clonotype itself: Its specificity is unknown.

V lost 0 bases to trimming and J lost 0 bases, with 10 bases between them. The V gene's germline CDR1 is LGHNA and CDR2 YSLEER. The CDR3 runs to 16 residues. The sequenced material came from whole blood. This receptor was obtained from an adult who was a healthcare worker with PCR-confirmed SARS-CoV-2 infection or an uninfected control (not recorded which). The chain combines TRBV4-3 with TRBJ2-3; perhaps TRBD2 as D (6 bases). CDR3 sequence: CASSQDHRGSTDTQYF. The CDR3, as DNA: TGCGCCAGCAGCCAAGATCACCGGGGGAGCACAGATACGCAGTATTTT.